This T cell receptor beta chain originates from a study of T cell responses to AZD1222 COVID-19 vaccine. Study overall: Combined were second doses at about 4 or about 12 weeks.

Using immunoSEQ multiplex PCR, the repertoire was profiled, and TCRdb retains in-frame clones only, with some absent. The sample shows around 160,000 clones, over 75% of them seen only once. This clone appeared once. What it recognizes is unknown. Findings of the study overall: Spike-specific TCR breadth and depth rose after two AZD1222 doses. A reported finding is that nearly half of spike-specific TCRs target unmutated variant regions. Donors were largely white British and mainly female; clonal diversity was possibly underestimated.

This receptor was taken from an adult in good health. Sequenced here: peripheral blood, sampled on day 0 of AZD1222 vaccination.

In nucleotides, the CDR3 is TGTGCCGCCGGTGGGACAGGGATTCATTACAATGAGCAGTTCTTC. Encoded protein: CAAGGTGIHYNEQFF. The genes are TRBV10-3 and TRBJ2-1, with 9 bases lining up with TRBD1. Germline V gene sequence: CDR1 ENHRY, CDR2 SYGVKD. Trimming removed 11 bases from V and 4 bases from J; junction bases left unmatched: 12. The CDR3 contains 15 residues.